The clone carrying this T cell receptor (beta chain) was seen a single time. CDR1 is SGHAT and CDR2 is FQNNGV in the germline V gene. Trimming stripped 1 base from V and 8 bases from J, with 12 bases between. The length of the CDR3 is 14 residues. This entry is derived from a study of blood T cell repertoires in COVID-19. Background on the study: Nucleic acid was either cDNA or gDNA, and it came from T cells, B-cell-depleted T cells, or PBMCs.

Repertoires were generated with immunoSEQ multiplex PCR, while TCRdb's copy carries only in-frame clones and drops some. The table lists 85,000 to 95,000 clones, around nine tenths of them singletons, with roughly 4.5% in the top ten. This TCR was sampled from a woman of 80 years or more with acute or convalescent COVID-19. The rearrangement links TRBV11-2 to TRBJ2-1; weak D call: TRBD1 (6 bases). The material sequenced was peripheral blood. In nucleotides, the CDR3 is TGTGCCAGCAGCTTAGGAGGGGGTATTGATGAGCAGTTCTTC. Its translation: CASSLGGGIDEQFF.